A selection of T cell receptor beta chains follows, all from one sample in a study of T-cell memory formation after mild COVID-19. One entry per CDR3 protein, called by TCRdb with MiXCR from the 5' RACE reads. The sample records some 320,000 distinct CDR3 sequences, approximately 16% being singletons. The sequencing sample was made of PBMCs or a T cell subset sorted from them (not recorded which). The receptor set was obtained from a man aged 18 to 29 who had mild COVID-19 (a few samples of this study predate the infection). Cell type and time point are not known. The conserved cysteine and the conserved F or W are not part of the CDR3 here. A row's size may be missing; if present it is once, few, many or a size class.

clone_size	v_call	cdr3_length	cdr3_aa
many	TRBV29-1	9	SAGGGYEQF
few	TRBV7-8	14	ASSRDDRGLYNEQF
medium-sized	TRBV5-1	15	ASSSLGTSGGADTQY
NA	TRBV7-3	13	ASSFGGTNTGELF
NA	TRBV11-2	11	ASRGGRQDTQY
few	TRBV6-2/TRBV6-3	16	ASSYSKAQGWTKNIQY
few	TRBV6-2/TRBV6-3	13	ASSFRHLTSYEQY
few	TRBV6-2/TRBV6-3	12	ASRGTGNSQPQH
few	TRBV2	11	ASSPDGGTEAF
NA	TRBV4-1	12	ASSPQRGTGGYT
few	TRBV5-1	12	ASTWDSSYNEQF
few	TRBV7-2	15	ASSLAGRASPGNTIY